This T cell receptor (beta chain) was captured by sequencing in a study of Graves' ophthalmopathy and Graves' hyperthyroidism. Study findings and constraints: Ophthalmopathy versus stable hyperthyroidism: 13-signature model gave less than 90% sensitivity, 81.08% specificity.

PBMCs were isolated from an approximately 10 ml sample of fresh peripheral blood. The sequenced template was RNA, covering the TCR beta CDR3 region. HTBI primers were employed in first-round RT-PCR, then a second-round multiplex PCR followed. MiXCR, run by TCRdb on the multiplex PCR reads, gives a single entry per CDR3 protein. In the table there are some 400,000 distinct CDR3 sequences, 18% of which are singletons. In its sample, this clonotype was seen many times. The antigen remains unidentified. CDR3 size: 16 residues. V was trimmed by 3 bases and J by 6 bases, leaving 15 bases between them. Germline V CDR1 and CDR2: MNHEY, SMNVEV (reference sequence).

The material sequenced was peripheral blood. The J gene is TRBJ1-6, the V gene TRBV27; D is unresolved. The TCR originated in a woman under 30 with Graves' ophthalmopathy. DNA of the CDR3: TGTGCCAGCAGTTTGCGTCTGGGAGGTCGTAATTCACCCCTCCACTTT. Residues: CASSLRLGGRNSPLHF.